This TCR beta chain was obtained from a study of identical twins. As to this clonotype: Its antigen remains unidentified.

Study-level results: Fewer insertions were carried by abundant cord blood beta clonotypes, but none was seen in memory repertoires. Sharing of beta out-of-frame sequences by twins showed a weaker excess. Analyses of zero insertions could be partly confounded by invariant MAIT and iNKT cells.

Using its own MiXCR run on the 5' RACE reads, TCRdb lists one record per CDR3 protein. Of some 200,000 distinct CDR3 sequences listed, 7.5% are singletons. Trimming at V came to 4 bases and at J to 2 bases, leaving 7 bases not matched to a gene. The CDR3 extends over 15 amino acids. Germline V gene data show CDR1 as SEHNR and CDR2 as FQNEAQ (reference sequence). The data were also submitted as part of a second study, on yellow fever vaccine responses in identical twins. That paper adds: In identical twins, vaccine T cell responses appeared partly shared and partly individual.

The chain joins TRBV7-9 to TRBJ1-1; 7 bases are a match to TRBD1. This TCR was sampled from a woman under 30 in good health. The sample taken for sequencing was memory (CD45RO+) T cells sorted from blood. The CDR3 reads CASSSPGGGNTEAFF. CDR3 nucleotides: TGTGCCAGCAGCTCCCCCGGAGGGGGCAACACTGAAGCTTTCTTT.